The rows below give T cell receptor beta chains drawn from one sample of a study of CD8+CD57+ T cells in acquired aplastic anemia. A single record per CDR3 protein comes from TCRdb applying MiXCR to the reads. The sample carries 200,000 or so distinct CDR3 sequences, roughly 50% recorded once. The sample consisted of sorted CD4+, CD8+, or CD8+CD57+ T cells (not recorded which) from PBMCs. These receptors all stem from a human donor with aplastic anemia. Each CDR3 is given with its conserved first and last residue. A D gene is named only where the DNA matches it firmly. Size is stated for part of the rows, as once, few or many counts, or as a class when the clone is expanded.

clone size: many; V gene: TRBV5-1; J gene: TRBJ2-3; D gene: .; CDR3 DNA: TGCGCCAGCAGCTTGGGGACTACCACAGATACGCAGTATTTT; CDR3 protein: CASSLGTTTDTQYF
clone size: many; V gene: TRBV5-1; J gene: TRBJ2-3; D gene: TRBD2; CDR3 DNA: TGCGCCAGCAGCTTCGGCGGGGGGACAAGCACAGATACGCAGTATTTT; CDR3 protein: CASSFGGGTSTDTQYF
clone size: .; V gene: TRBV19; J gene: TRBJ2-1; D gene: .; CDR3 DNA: TGTGCCAGTAGTATAGATCATGGGTGGGGCTGGTTGAATGAGCAGTTCTTC; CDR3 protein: CASSIDHGWGWLNEQFF
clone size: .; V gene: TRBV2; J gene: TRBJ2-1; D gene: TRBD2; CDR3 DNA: TGTGCCAGCGTTGAGCGGGGAAAGGCTAAAGATGAGCAGTTCTTC; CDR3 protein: CASVERGKAKDEQFF
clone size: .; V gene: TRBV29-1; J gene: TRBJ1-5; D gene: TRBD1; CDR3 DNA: TGCAGCGTTGCCGGAGGGACAGGCGGATCAGCCCAGCATTTT; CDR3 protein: CSVAGGTGGSAQHF
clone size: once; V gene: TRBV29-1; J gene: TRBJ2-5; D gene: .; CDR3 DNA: TGCAGCGTAAGGGGGGGCCGGAAGACCCAGTACTTC; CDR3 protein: CSVRGGRKTQYF
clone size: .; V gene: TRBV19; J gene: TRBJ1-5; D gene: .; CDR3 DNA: TGTGCCACCTCCAAGGCGGGAGGGGTATTCAAGCAGCCCCAGCATTTT; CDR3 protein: CATSKAGGVFKQPQHF
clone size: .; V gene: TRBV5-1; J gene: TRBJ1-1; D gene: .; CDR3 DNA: TGTGCCAGCAGGGAAGAGAATGAATGGACTGAAGCTTTCTTT; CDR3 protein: CASREENEWTEAFF
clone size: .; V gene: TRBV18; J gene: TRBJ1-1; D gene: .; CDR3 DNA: TGTGCCAGCTCACCAGCCCCCCAAGCTGAAGCTTTCTTT; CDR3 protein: CASSPAPQAEAFF
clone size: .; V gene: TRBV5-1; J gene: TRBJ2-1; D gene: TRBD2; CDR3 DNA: TGCGCCAGCAGCATAGCGGGGGGGTTCGAGCAGTTCTTC; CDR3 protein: CASSIAGGFEQFF
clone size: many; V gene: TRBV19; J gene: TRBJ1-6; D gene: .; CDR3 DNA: TGTGCCAGTAGTAGGGTAAATAATTCACCCCTCCACTTT; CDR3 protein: CASSRVNNSPLHF
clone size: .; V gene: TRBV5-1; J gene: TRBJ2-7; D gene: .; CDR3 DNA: TGCGCCAGCAGTGAACAGGGAGTATACGAGCAGTACTTC; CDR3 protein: CASSEQGVYEQYF
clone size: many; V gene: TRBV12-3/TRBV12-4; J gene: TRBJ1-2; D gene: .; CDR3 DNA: TGTGCCAGCAGTTTAAAAGGATCCTATGGCTACACCTTC; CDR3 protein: CASSLKGSYGYTF
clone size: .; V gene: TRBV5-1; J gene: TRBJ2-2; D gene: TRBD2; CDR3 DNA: TGCGCCAGCATGTGGCTAGCGGGGGACACCGGGGAGCTGTTTTTT; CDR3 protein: CASMWLAGDTGELFF
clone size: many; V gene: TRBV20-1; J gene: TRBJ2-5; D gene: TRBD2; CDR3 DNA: TGCAGTGCTGGGACTAGCGGGGGGGGAGAGACCCAGTACTTC; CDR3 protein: CSAGTSGGGETQYF
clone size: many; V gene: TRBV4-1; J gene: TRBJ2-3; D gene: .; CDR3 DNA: TGCGCCAGCAGCCGTATCAGAGTGGCCCCTAGCACAGATACGCAGTATTTT; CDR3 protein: CASSRIRVAPSTDTQYF
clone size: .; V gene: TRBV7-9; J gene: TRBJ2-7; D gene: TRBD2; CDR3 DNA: TGTGCCAGCAGCATAGGACTAGCGGGACCGCGATACGAGCAGTACTTC; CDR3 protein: CASSIGLAGPRYEQYF
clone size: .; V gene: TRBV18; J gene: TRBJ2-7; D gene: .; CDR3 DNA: TGTGCCAGCTCACCACCGGGACTCTCCTACGAGCAGTACTTC; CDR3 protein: CASSPPGLSYEQYF
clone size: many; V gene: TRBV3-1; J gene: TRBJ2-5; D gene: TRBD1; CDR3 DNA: TGTGCCAGCACTGGGGACAGCCAAGAGACCCAGTACTTC; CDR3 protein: CASTGDSQETQYF
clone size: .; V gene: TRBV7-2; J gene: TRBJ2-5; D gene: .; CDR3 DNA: TGTGCCAGCAGCGCAGCGCGTCCGACCCCAGAGACCCAGTACTTC; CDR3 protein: CASSAARPTPETQYF
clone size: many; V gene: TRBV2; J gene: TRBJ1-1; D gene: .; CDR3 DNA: TGTGCCAGCGCCAGTGAGGGTGGTGACACTGAAGCTTTCTTT; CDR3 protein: CASASEGGDTEAFF
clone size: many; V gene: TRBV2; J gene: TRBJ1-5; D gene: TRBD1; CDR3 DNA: TGTGCCAGCAGTGAATCAACAGGGGCGGCCCAGCATTTT; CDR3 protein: CASSESTGAAQHF
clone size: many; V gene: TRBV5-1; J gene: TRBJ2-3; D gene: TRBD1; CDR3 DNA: TGCGCCAGCAGCTGGGGACAGGGGCGGATAGATACGCAGTATTTT; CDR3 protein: CASSWGQGRIDTQYF
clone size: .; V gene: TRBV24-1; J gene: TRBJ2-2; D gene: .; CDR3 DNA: TGTGCCACCAGTGAGCTAAGGGACATCCTCGGGGAGCTGTTTTTT; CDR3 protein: CATSELRDILGELFF
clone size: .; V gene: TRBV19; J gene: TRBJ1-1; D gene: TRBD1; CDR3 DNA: TGTGCCAGTAGTCAACAGGGGGGCACTGAAGCTCTCTTT; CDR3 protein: CASSQQGGTEALF
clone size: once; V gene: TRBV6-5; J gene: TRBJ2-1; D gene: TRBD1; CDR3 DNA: TGTGCCAGCAGTACCGGGACAGGGTTCGGTGAGCAGTTCTTC; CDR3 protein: CASSTGTGFGEQFF
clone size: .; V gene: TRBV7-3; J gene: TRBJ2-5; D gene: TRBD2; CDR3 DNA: TGTGCCAGCAGCTTACTAGCGGGGGAAGAGACCCAGTACTTC; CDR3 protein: CASSLLAGEETQYF
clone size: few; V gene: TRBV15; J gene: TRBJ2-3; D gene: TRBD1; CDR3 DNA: TGTGCCACCAGCAGGGGGACAGGCTCCACAGATACGCAGTATTTT; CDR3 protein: CATSRGTGSTDTQYF
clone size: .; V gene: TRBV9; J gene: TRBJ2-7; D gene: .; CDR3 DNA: TGTGCCAGCAGCGCGGACGGATTGTACGAGCAGTACTTC; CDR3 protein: CASSADGLYEQYF
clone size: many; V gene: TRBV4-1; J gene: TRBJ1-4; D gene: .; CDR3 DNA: TGCGCCAGCAGCCCCCCACGGGAAAAACTGTTTTTT; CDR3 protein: CASSPPREKLFF
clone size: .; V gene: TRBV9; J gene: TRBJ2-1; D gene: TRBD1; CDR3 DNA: TGTGCCAGCAGCGTAGAAGGGACAGGGCTCAATGAGCAGTTCTTC; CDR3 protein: CASSVEGTGLNEQFF
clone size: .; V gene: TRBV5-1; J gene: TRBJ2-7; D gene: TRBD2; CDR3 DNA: TGCGCCAGCAGAGCTAGCGGGGGGATTCCCTACGAGCAGTACTTC; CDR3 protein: CASRASGGIPYEQYF
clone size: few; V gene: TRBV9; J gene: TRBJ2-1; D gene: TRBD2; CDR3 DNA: TGTGCCAGCAGCCAAGGGACTAGCGGGGCTCAGGAGCAGTTCTTC; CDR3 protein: CASSQGTSGAQEQFF
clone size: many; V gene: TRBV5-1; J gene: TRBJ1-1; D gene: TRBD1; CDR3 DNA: TGCGCCAGCACCGGACAGGGGAACACTGAAGCTTTCTTT; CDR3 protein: CASTGQGNTEAFF
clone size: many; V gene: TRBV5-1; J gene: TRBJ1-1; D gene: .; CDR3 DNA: TGCGCCAGCAGCTTGGAGTCAGGGGTTATGAACACTGAAGCTTTCTTT; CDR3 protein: CASSLESGVMNTEAFF
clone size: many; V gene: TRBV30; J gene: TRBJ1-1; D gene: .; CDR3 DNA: TGTGCCTGGAGTACGGCTCCGTCCAAGGCTTTCTTT; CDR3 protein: CAWSTAPSKAFF
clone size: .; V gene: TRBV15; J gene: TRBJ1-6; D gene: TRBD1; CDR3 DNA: TGTGCCACCAGCAGGTCCGGGACAGGGACTAATTCACCCCTCCACTTT; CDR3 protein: CATSRSGTGTNSPLHF
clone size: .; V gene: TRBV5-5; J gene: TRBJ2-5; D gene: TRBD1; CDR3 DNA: TGTGCCAGCACCAGAGGGACAGGGCAAGAGACCCAGTACTTC; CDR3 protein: CASTRGTGQETQYF
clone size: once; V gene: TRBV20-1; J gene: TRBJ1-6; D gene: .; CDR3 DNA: TGCAGTGCCACATGGACAGAGACTTATAATTCACCCCTCCACTTT; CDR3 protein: CSATWTETYNSPLHF
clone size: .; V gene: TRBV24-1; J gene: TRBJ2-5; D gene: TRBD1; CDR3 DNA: TGTGCCACCAGTGATTCAAGGGACAGGGTTCGAGGAGAGACCCGGTACTTC; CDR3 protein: CATSDSRDRVRGETRYF
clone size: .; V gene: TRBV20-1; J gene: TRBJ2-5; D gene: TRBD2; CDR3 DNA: TGCAGTGCTAGAGTTCTGACTAGCGACTCTATTACAGAGACCCAGTACTTC; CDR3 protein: CSARVLTSDSITETQYF
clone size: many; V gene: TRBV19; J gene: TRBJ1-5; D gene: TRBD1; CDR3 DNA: TGTGCCAGTACCCCCAATAGCTTGATCGACAGGGGCGTTCAGCCCCAGCATTTT; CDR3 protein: CASTPNSLIDRGVQPQHF
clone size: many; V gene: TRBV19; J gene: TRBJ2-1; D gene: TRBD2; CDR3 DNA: TGTGCCAGTAGTATCGGCGGGGGGACCAATGAGCAGTTCTTC; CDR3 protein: CASSIGGGTNEQFF
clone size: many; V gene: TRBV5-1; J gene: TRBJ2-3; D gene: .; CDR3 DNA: TGCGCCAGCAGCGTCCCCACGGACTCTAGAGATACGCAGTATTTT; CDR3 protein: CASSVPTDSRDTQYF
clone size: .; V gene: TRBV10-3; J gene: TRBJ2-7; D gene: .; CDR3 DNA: TGTGCCATCAGTGAGCCCCAACCCTACGAGCAGTACTTC; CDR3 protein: CAISEPQPYEQYF
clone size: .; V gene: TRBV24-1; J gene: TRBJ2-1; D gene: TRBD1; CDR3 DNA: TGTGCCACCAGTGATTTGGGGACAGGGAAGAATGAGCAGTTCTTC; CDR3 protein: CATSDLGTGKNEQFF